These 9 T cell receptor beta chains were all obtained from the same sample, sequenced in a study of T cell repertoires in cytomegalovirus infection. TCRdb re-analysed the reads in MiXCR, keeping a single row per CDR3 protein. The repertoire consists of about 83,000 distinct CDR3 sequences, with 25% to 30% occurring once and the leading ten covering over 60%. These receptors lack a known antigen. This material consisted of CD8+ T cells from cultured PBMCs, taken from culture after CMV antigen stimulation. The receptors shown here come from a human donor in good health (CMV status not recorded). Some clones in this sample may be carry-over from other donors' samples.

This clonotype was observed many times. The CDR3 sequence is CATSRDSGGLAFDEQFF. CDR3 in DNA: TGTGCCACCAGCAGAGATAGTGGGGGACTAGCGTTCGATGAGCAGTTCTTC. This sequence joins TRBV15 and TRBJ2-1; 10 bases agree with TRBD2. The germline CDR1 and CDR2 sequences are LNHNV and YYDKDF (reference sequence). This CDR3 is built from 17 residues. With 0 bases clipped from V and 8 bases from J, the junction kept 10 bases outside the gene matches.

The sample holds one count of this clonotype. The chain couples TRBV27 to TRBJ2-1; D is ambiguous. This CDR3 comprises 14 residues. V lost 3 bases, J lost 2 bases, and 8 bases lay in between. CDR1 and CDR2 (germline): MNHEY, SMNVEV (reference sequence). The CDR3: CASSFEGPYNEQFF. CDR3 DNA sequence: TGTGCCAGCAGTTTTGAAGGCCCCTACAATGAGCAGTTCTTC.

This clonotype turned up a few times. The chain has TRBV28 and TRBJ2-7; D is unresolved. Trimming took 9 bases from V and 2 from J, leaving 17 bases between them. The CDR3 consists of 14 residues. The V gene's germline CDR1 is MDHEN and CDR2 SYDVKM. CDR3 nucleotide sequence: TGTGCCAGTCGAACCGTCGCGCTCACCTACGAGCAGTACTTC. Translated, it gives CASRTVALTYEQYF.

The J gene is TRBJ1-1, the V gene TRBV5-4; D is unresolved. Trimming took off 1 base at V and 1 base at J, with 5 bases between the two ends. This CDR3 region has 13 residues. Germline assignment: CDR1 SGHNT and CDR2 YYREEE (reference sequence). The DNA of the CDR3 is TGTGCCAGCAGCTTGCCGGAGAACACTGAAGCTTTCTTT. Residues: CASSLPENTEAFF.

This clonotype was recorded only once. This chain connects TRBV27 to TRBJ2-5; either TRBD1 or TRBD2 may fit D (5 bases each). V was clipped by 6 bases and J by 2 bases, with 16 bases between them. CDR1 is MNHEY, CDR2 SMNVEV, per germline (reference sequence). This CDR3 spans 15 amino acids. The CDR3 DNA reads as TGTGCCAGCAGCACCCGAGGGGACGGACAAGAGACCCAGTACTTC. Translated: CASSTRGDGQETQYF.

V gene TRBV28 combines with J gene TRBJ2-7, with 10 bases lining up with TRBD1. Trimming removed 2 bases from V and 6 bases from J; junction bases left unmatched: 7. The CDR3 runs to 15 residues. Germline CDR1 reads MDHEN; CDR2 reads SYDVKM. The CDR3 loop reads CASSLRGTGEGEQYF. The DNA of the CDR3 is TGTGCCAGCAGTTTAAGGGGGACAGGGGAGGGCGAGCAGTACTTC.

This clonotype was seen a handful of times. This chain connects TRBV12-3 or TRBV12-4 to TRBJ2-7; a weak D match, TRBD1 (6 bases). The ends were cut back, 5 bases at V and 5 bases at J, with 16 bases in the middle. The CDR3 loop spans 14 amino acids. The CDR3 DNA is TGTGCCAGCAGTACCTCAACAGGGAACCACGAGCAGTACTTC. Translation gives CASSTSTGNHEQYF.

This rearrangement joins TRBV12-3 or TRBV12-4 to TRBJ2-7, with D possibly being TRBD1 or TRBD2 (5 bases each). V was clipped by 10 bases and J by 4 bases, with 11 bases between them. This CDR3 spans 11 amino acids. CDR3 region: CATSWGYEQYF. In DNA, the CDR3 is TGTGCCACCAGCTGGGGGTACGAGCAGTACTTC.

This clonotype was observed a few times. The gene calls are TRBV20-1 and TRBJ1-2; the D is unclear. V was cut by 0 bases and J by 1 base, with 6 bases left in between. CDR1 DFQATT and CDR2 SNEGSKA come from the germline V gene (reference sequence). The CDR3 is made up of 13 amino acids. In DNA, the CDR3 is TGCAGTGCTAGAGAAATGAATAACTATGGCTACACCTTC. Translating gives CSAREMNNYGYTF.